A single sample gave rise to the 13 T cell receptor beta chains below, sequenced in a study of T-cell memory formation after mild COVID-19. TCRdb re-analysed the 5' RACE reads in MiXCR, keeping a single row per CDR3 protein. The table includes a few hundred thousand distinct CDR3 sequences, approximately 19% detected once. Sequenced material: PBMCs or a T cell subset sorted from them (not recorded which). These receptors were taken from a man between 18 and 29 years old who had mild COVID-19 (a few samples of this study predate the infection). Cell type and time point are not known.

The gene calls are TRBV24-1 and TRBJ2-3, with D tentatively TRBD1 (7 bases). V was shortened by 7 bases and J by 5 bases, with 15 bases between the two germline ends. Per the germline V gene, CDR1 is KGHDR and CDR2 is SFDVKD. The CDR3 has 14 amino acids. CDR3 nucleotides: TGTGCCACCAGGGATGCAGGGGGGAAAGATACGCAGTATTTT. It encodes CATRDAGGKDTQYF.

This clonotype was recorded many times. The rearrangement joins TRBV7-9 to TRBJ2-7; 8 nucleotides agree with TRBD1. This CDR3 has 17 amino acids. The V gene end was trimmed by 5 bases and the J gene end by 4 bases; junction bases not matched to a gene: 16. The germline V gene encodes CDR1 SEHNR and CDR2 FQNEAQ (reference sequence). CDR3 region: CASSPAVRPGGSYEQYF. CDR3 in DNA: TGTGCCAGCAGCCCAGCGGTCCGGCCAGGGGGCTCGTACGAGCAGTACTTC.

This clonotype was detected a few times. The chain joins TRBV7-6 to TRBJ2-2; 9 bases match TRBD1. The CDR3 runs 14 residues. Germline trimming cut 5 bases from V and 4 bases from J; bases unmatched to any gene: 2. CDR1 is SGHVS and CDR2 is FNYEAQ in the germline V gene. The CDR3 is CASSQGQGTGELFF. The CDR3 DNA is TGTGCCAGCAGCCAGGGACAGGGCACCGGGGAGCTGTTTTTT. The full variable domain, with the rest looked up from reference TRBV7-6 and TRBJ2-2, is GAGVSQSPRYKVTKRGQDVALRCDPISGHVSLYWYRQALGQGPEFLTYFNYEAQQDKSGLPNDRFSAERPEGSISTLTIQRTEQRDSAMYRCASSQGQGTGELFFGEGSRLTVL.

The chain has TRBV6-2 or TRBV6-3 and TRBJ2-2, with D possibly TRBD1 on 6 matching bases. Trimming removed 4 bases from V and 6 bases from J, with 12 bases in between. The germline V gene encodes CDR1 MNHEY and CDR2 SVGEGT. This CDR3 is 14 amino acids long. The CDR3 DNA reads TGTGCCAGCAGTTTGGACAGCGCGGCCGGGGAGCTGTTTTTT. This codes for CASSLDSAAGELFF.

In DNA form, the CDR3 reads TGTGCCAGCAGACAAAGCCCAACCCGGCGGGACACCTCGAACTATGGCTACACCTTC. Protein product: CASRQSPTRRDTSNYGYTF. This sequence joins TRBV12-3 or TRBV12-4 and TRBJ1-2, with a tentative D call TRBD1 (6 bases). The length of the CDR3 is 19 residues. V was cut by 6 bases and J by 2 bases, with 28 bases left in between.

By frequency in the sample, this clonotype is medium-sized (0.01 to 0.1%). This sequence joins TRBV5-1 and TRBJ2-2; D unclear. Trimming removed 0 bases from V and 4 bases from J, with 4 bases in between. This CDR3 is 13 amino acids long. Germline CDR1 and CDR2: SGHRS and YFSETQ. The CDR3 DNA reads as TGCGCCAGCAGCTTGGCGTCCACCGGGGAGCTGTTTTTT. Protein sequence: CASSLASTGELFF.

The chain combines TRBV5-6 with TRBJ1-1; D unclear. Germline V gene data show CDR1 as SGHDT and CDR2 as YYEEEE. There are 15 residues in the CDR3. Trimming removed 4 bases from V and 3 bases from J, with 16 bases in between. The CDR3 DNA is TGTGCCAGCAGCCCACGTTTTGCTATGGACACTGAAGCTTTCTTT. The encoded protein is CASSPRFAMDTEAFF.

This clonotype showed up just a few times. The rearrangement uses TRBV7-8 and TRBJ2-7, with D perhaps being TRBD1 or TRBD2 (5 bases each). Trimming left V 5 bases short and J 3 bases short, with 14 bases between. This CDR3 spans 14 amino acids. The germline V gene encodes CDR1 SGHVS and CDR2 FQNEAQ. The CDR3 DNA reads as TGTGCCAGCAGCGCCCCGGGACGACACTACGAGCAGTACGTC. This encodes CASSAPGRHYEQYV.

This clonotype was counted a few times. The chain joins TRBV12-3 or TRBV12-4 to TRBJ1-2; 7 positions agree with TRBD1. The V and J ends lost 4 bases and 3 bases, in that order; junction bases with no gene match: 2. This CDR3 contains 13 residues. The CDR3 region has the DNA TGTGCCAGCAGTTACAGGGGAGACTATGGCTACACCTTC. This sequence encodes CASSYRGDYGYTF.

The V and J genes are TRBV11-2 and TRBJ2-5; the D is unclear. This CDR3 has 13 residues. Deletions cut 4 bases from V and 5 bases from J, with 11 bases between. Looked up from germline, CDR1 is SGHAT and CDR2 is FQNNGV. The CDR3 DNA follows: TGTGCCAGCAGCTCCTGGCAGGAGGAGACCCAGTACTTC. The encoded protein is CASSSWQEETQYF.

The chain has TRBV12-3 or TRBV12-4 and TRBJ2-1; a possible D gene is TRBD2 (6 bases). This CDR3 is 11 amino acids long. V was cut by 5 bases and J by 12 bases, with 11 bases left in between. The CDR3 spells CASSTRGRQFF. In DNA form, the CDR3 reads TGTGCCAGCAGTACCCGGGGGAGGCAGTTCTTC.

This chain links TRBV20-1 with TRBJ1-2; possible D gene TRBD1, 6 bases. Trimming shortened V by 4 bases and J by 8 bases, and 8 bases separated the two germline ends. Germline CDR1 is DFQATT and CDR2 is SNEGSKA (reference sequence). This CDR3 is built from 10 residues. CDR3 sequence reads: CSATDRGYTF. In DNA, the CDR3 is TGCAGTGCTACTGACAGGGGCTACACCTTC.

Many counts were recorded for this clonotype. V usage is TRBV6-6 and J usage is TRBJ2-2; D gene unclear. Deletions cut 5 bases from V and 2 bases from J, with 9 bases between. Per the germline V gene, CDR1 is MNHNY and CDR2 is SVGAGI (reference sequence). The CDR3 loop spans 14 amino acids. CDR3 loop: CASSHDGNTGELFF. The CDR3 region has the DNA TGTGCCAGCAGTCACGACGGAAACACCGGGGAGCTGTTTTTT.